This passage covers 28 T cell receptor beta chains from one sample sequenced in a study of blood T cells in healthy people across ages. A J-beta primer mix and a sample-barcoded 5' primer were used in a second PCR of roughly 6 to 11 cycles. TCRdb passed the 5' RACE reads through MiXCR, listing each CDR3 protein once. This sample carries some 370,000 distinct CDR3 sequences, roughly half of them seen once, and the ten largest clones take roughly 51%. The sequenced sample was blood. The origin of the receptors is a man in his 60s in good health.

This clonotype was counted between two and nine times. The chain recombines TRBV4-2 with TRBJ2-5, with D perhaps given as TRBD1 or TRBD2 (5 bases each). Trimming took 6 bases from V and 2 from J, leaving 10 bases between them. The germline CDR1 and CDR2 sequences are LGHNA and YNFKEQ. This CDR3 is built from 13 residues. CDR3 DNA: TGTGCCAGCAGTAAGGGACGGCAAGAGACCCAGTACTTC. It encodes CASSKGRQETQYF.

The chain is built from TRBV14 and TRBJ2-7; D is ambiguous. Germline CDR1 reads SGHDN; CDR2 reads FVKESK. Trimming cost V 0 bases and J 5 bases, with 8 bases left between them. The CDR3 has 13 residues. The CDR3 DNA follows: TGTGCCAGCAGCCAAGATCGCCTCCACGAGCAGTACTTC. The encoded protein is CASSQDRLHEQYF.

This clonotype showed up just a few times. The rearrangement uses TRBV29-1 and TRBJ2-7; TRBD1 or TRBD2 may be the D gene (5 bases each). The CDR3 totals 14 residues. V shed 7 bases and J shed 0 bases, with 16 bases lying between them. Germline V CDR1 and CDR2: SQVTM, ANQGSEA. CDR3 in DNA: TGCAGCGCTGTGGGGGTGCCAACCTCCTACGAGCAGTACTTC. Protein product: CSAVGVPTSYEQYF.

The chain links TRBV20-1 to TRBJ2-1; 14 positions agree with TRBD2. This CDR3 comprises 18 residues. V shed 5 bases and J 6 bases; nucleotides not matched to a gene: 15. Germline V lookup: CDR1 DFQATT, CDR2 SNEGSKA (reference sequence). CDR3 DNA sequence: TGCAGTGCTTTCGCCGGGACTAGCGGGAGCGGTATGCGCAATGAGCAGTTCTTC. The encoded protein is CSAFAGTSGSGMRNEQFF.

This clonotype was detected only a few times. This may stem from a read error, because a much larger clone lies one nucleotide away. This chain links TRBV5-1 with TRBJ2-7; D gene unclear. This CDR3 is built from 14 residues. Trimming cost V 4 bases and J 2 bases, with 13 bases left between them. CDR1 is SGHRS and CDR2 is YFSETQ in the germline V gene. This CDR3 reads CASSVADRPYEQYF. In nucleotides, the CDR3 is TGCGCCAGCAGCGTGGCGGACCGGCCCTACGAGCAGTACTTC.

This clonotype was detected many times. The gene calls are TRBV10-3 and TRBJ2-3; 11 bases fit TRBD2. The CDR3 is 15 residues long. Germline V gene lookup returns CDR1 ENHRY and CDR2 SYGVKD. The ends lost 1 base at V and 6 bases at J; junction bases unmatched: 3. The CDR3 loop is CAISELAGGPDTQYF. CDR3 DNA sequence: TGTGCCATCAGTGAGTTAGCGGGAGGGCCGGATACGCAGTATTTT.

This clonotype was seen more than once but under ten times. The chain links TRBV20-1 to TRBJ2-7, with 9 bases lining up with TRBD2. Germline V gene lookup returns CDR1 DFQATT and CDR2 SNEGSKA (reference sequence). The J segment lost 0 bases and the V segment lost 6 bases, leaving 6 bases of the junction unmatched. The CDR3 consists of 14 residues. CDR3 residues: CSAYDSGSSYEQYF. The CDR3 DNA reads as TGCAGTGCCTACGATAGCGGGAGCTCCTACGAGCAGTACTTC.

V usage is TRBV12-3 or TRBV12-4 and J usage is TRBJ2-1; TRBD1 matches at 9 bases. With 6 bases clipped from V and 9 bases from J, the junction kept 15 bases outside the gene matches. CDR3 length: 16 amino acids. The CDR3 region has the DNA TGTGCCAGCAGGCCGGGACAGGGAAGGGGTTTCGCTGAGCAGTTCTTC. Its protein product is CASRPGQGRGFAEQFF.

The chain joins TRBV7-9 to TRBJ2-1; 14 nucleotides line up with TRBD2. The CDR3 totals 17 residues. Trimming took 4 bases from V and 10 from J; bases not matched to a gene: 12. Per germline, CDR1 SEHNR and CDR2 FQNEAQ (reference sequence). CDR3 DNA sequence: TGTGCCAGCAGCTCTAACAAAGGGACTAGCGGGAGAAGAGAGCAGTTCTTC. It yields the protein CASSSNKGTSGRREQFF.

The rearrangement links TRBV5-1 to TRBJ1-2, with D unresolved. Trimming removed 5 bases from V and 0 bases from J, with 11 bases in between. The CDR3 extends over 14 amino acids. Germline V CDR1 and CDR2: SGHRS, YFSETQ. The chain's CDR3 is CASSRTDTNYGYTF. CDR3 coding DNA: TGCGCCAGCAGTCGGACGGATACTAACTATGGCTACACCTTC.

This clonotype was counted between two and nine times. In nucleotides, the CDR3 is TGTGCCTGGAAGGGGGGCCAAGAGACCCAGTACTTC. It specifies CAWKGGQETQYF. V is TRBV30 and J is TRBJ2-5, with D perhaps assigned TRBD1 or TRBD2 (6 bases each). This CDR3 is built from 12 residues. The V gene's germline CDR1 is GTSNPN and CDR2 SVGIG (reference sequence). V lost 4 bases, J lost 1 base, and 7 bases lay in between.

The chain is built from TRBV7-9 and TRBJ2-7; no reliable D call. The germline gives CDR1 SEHNR, CDR2 FQNEAQ (reference sequence). This CDR3 spans 14 amino acids. Between the trimmed V and J ends, which lost 3 bases and 1 base, there was a span of 10 bases. CDR3 nucleotides: TGTGCCAGCAGCTTGGGGAAAGGTTCCTACGAGCAGTACTTC. Translated, it gives CASSLGKGSYEQYF. The full variable domain, its missing parts supplied by reference TRBV7-9 and TRBJ2-7, is DTGVSQNPRHKITKRGQNVTFRCDPISEHNRLYWYRQTLGQGPEFLTYFQNEAQLEKSRLLSDRFSAERPKGSFSTLEIQRTEQGDSAMYLCASSLGKGSYEQYFGPGTRLTVT.

This chain links TRBV7-2 with TRBJ2-1; D gene ambiguous. The CDR3 is 13 amino acids. The germline V gene has CDR1 SGHTA and CDR2 FQGNSA. With 5 bases removed from V and 7 bases from J, the gap between germline ends came to 12 bases. CDR3 in amino acids: CASSTRQQNEQFF. The CDR3 DNA reads as TGTGCCAGCAGCACCCGGCAGCAGAATGAGCAGTTCTTC.

This sequence joins TRBV10-3 and TRBJ2-5; a possible D gene is TRBD2 (5 bases). The CDR3 sequence is 14 residues long. Germline loops: CDR1 ENHRY, CDR2 SYGVKD. Trimming cost V 4 bases and J 2 bases, with 11 bases left between them. The CDR3 protein is CAISVGGPQETQYF. CDR3 sequence (DNA): TGTGCCATCAGTGTCGGAGGACCACAAGAGACCCAGTACTTC.

This clonotype was picked up a small number of times. V and J are TRBV7-2 and TRBJ2-7, with 12 bases matching TRBD2. The V gene end was trimmed by 1 base and the J gene end by 10 bases; junction bases not matched to a gene: 11. CDR1 and CDR2 from the germline V gene are SGHTA and FQGNSA. CDR3 size: 16 residues. DNA for the CDR3: TGTGCCAGCAGCTTAGGAACTAGCGGGGGGTATTGGTCCCAGTACTTC. It specifies CASSLGTSGGYWSQYF.

This clonotype was observed a handful of times. The V call is TRBV10-1, the J call TRBJ2-3, with no clear D. The germline gives CDR1 WNHNN, CDR2 SYGVQD (reference sequence). The length of the CDR3 is 15 residues. The V gene lost 2 bases and the J gene lost 6 bases, with 15 bases spanning the gap. CDR3 residues: CASSEPGSQGDTQYF. CDR3 coding DNA: TGCGCCAGCAGTGAGCCCGGATCCCAAGGGGATACGCAGTATTTT.

The chain's CDR3 is CASSRKQGARTEAFF. DNA for the CDR3: TGTGCCAGCAGTCGGAAACAGGGGGCACGAACTGAAGCTTTCTTT. The chain combines TRBV6-5 with TRBJ1-1; 9 nucleotides match TRBD1. Germline V lookup: CDR1 MNHEY, CDR2 SVGAGI. Unmatched junction bases numbered 9, after V lost 5 bases and J lost 5 bases. This CDR3 comprises 15 residues.

The chain has TRBV20-1 and TRBJ1-2, with 8 bases lining up with TRBD1. In germline, CDR1 is DFQATT, CDR2 SNEGSKA (reference sequence). This CDR3 comprises 14 residues. V was pared by 2 bases and J by 5 bases, with 7 bases of the junction left unmatched. In DNA, the CDR3 is TGCAGTGCTAGAAACTCGGACAGGGCTTATGGCTACACCTTC. Translated: CSARNSDRAYGYTF.

This clonotype showed up just a few times. The chain links TRBV7-9 to TRBJ2-1; D is unresolved. This CDR3 contains 14 residues. Between the trimmed V and J ends, which lost 5 bases and 8 bases, there was a span of 16 bases. The germline CDR1 and CDR2 sequences are SEHNR and FQNEAQ (reference sequence). The CDR3 DNA reads TGTGCCAGCAGCCCCGTTGCACAGTACTATGAGCAGTTCTTC. Translation gives CASSPVAQYYEQFF.

This clonotype has a handful of counts. This chain uses TRBV20-1 with TRBJ2-1; D is unclear. The CDR3 has 13 amino acids. CDR1 and CDR2 (germline): DFQATT, SNEGSKA (reference sequence). The ends were cut back, 3 bases at V and 3 bases at J, with 9 bases in the middle. CDR3 sequence reads: CSASGIHYNEQFF. CDR3 nucleotides: TGCAGTGCTAGTGGCATCCACTACAATGAGCAGTTCTTC.

The chain combines TRBV2 with TRBJ2-7; possibly TRBD2 for D (5 bases). Germline V gene lookup returns CDR1 SNHLY and CDR2 FYNNEI. This CDR3 comprises 11 residues. Trimming took off 10 bases at V and 7 bases at J, with 14 bases between the two ends. DNA for the CDR3: TGTGCCACTGAGCGGTACAATGAGCAGTACTTC. Amino acids: CATERYNEQYF.

The chain recombines TRBV11-2 with TRBJ2-7, with D possibly matching TRBD1 (5 bases). Trimming left V 5 bases short and J 0 bases short, with 11 bases between. There are 14 residues in the CDR3. From germline, CDR1 is SGHAT and CDR2 FQNNGV. CDR3 in amino acids: CASSQGQFSYEQYF. As DNA, the CDR3 is TGTGCCAGCAGCCAAGGACAATTCTCCTACGAGCAGTACTTC.

The chain combines TRBV27 with TRBJ2-5; TRBD2 matches 12 bases. After removal of 3 bases from V and 11 bases from J, the junction contained 16 bases not matched to a gene. This CDR3 contains 17 residues. Germline CDR1 MNHEY, CDR2 SMNVEV (reference sequence). The CDR3 DNA reads TGTGCCAGCAGTTTTCGGTCCGCTAGCGGGAGGGGCAATGAGCAGTACTTC. Protein sequence: CASSFRSASGRGNEQYF.

The chain combines TRBV6-5 with TRBJ1-2; D remains ambiguous. CDR1 is MNHEY and CDR2 is SVGAGI in the germline V gene. The length of the CDR3 is 14 residues. The V end lost 7 bases, the J end lost 4 bases, and 16 bases lay between the germline ends. The CDR3 nucleotides read TGTGCCAGCACCCAGAACCGTCAGCTCTATGGCTACACCTTC. As protein: CASTQNRQLYGYTF.

The chain has TRBV6-5 and TRBJ2-7, with no clear D. The length of the CDR3 is 11 residues. The germline V and J ends were trimmed by 8 bases and 2 bases, with 7 bases remaining between them. Germline CDR1 MNHEY, CDR2 SVGAGI. CDR3 sequence reads: CASEETYEQYF. CDR3 in DNA: TGTGCCAGCGAGGAAACCTACGAGCAGTACTTC.

This chain connects TRBV20-1 to TRBJ1-3; TRBD1 might be the D (5 bases). The CDR3 has 16 amino acids. Germline V lookup: CDR1 DFQATT, CDR2 SNEGSKA (reference sequence). V gave up 0 bases and J gave up 2 bases, with 14 bases separating them. CDR3 nucleotides: TGCAGTGCTAGAGAGGGGTTTCGGGGGACTGGAAACACCATATATTTT. Translating it yields CSAREGFRGTGNTIYF.

In regard to this clonotype: A much larger clone lies one base from this, so it may be a read error. This chain joins TRBV11-3 and TRBJ2-1; D remains unclear. The length of the CDR3 is 13 residues. V shed 4 bases and J shed 13 bases, with 17 bases lying between them. Germline CDR1 is SGHNT and CDR2 is YENEEA. CDR3 residues: CASSSPLQETQFF. In DNA, the CDR3 is TGTGCCAGCAGCTCCCCCCTTCAAGAGACCCAGTTCTTC.

V is TRBV29-1 and J is TRBJ2-1; D possibly corresponds to TRBD2 (6 bases). The V and J ends lost 1 base and 2 bases respectively, with 6 bases between them. Germline loops: CDR1 SQVTM, CDR2 ANQGSEA. The CDR3 has 13 amino acids. The chain's CDR3 is CSVEAGAYNEQFF. CDR3 DNA sequence: TGCAGCGTTGAAGCGGGGGCCTACAATGAGCAGTTCTTC.